This T cell receptor (beta chain) was recovered during a study of memory CD4+ T cells and cytomegalovirus serostatus. Study details: Of the healthy Belgian adults, several were CMV seropositive and fewer than 30 seronegative. General study findings and limits: Each of fewer than 80 CMV-associated TCRbeta sequences occurred in one to five individuals. Repertoires predicted CMV serostatus with median bootstrapped AUC of around 0.96.

CDR1 is MNHEY, CDR2 SMNVEV, per germline (reference sequence). This CDR3 has 15 residues. V was shortened by 5 bases and J by 3 bases, with 16 bases between the two germline ends. Worth noting for this clone: Its antigen is unidentified.

Single viable CD3+CD4+CD8-CD45RO+ cells were sorted as the memory CD4+ T cells. The assay was immunoSEQ multiplex PCR, and TCRdb's table has in-frame clones only and misses some. The data show approximately 46,000 clones, with under 85% seen just once and 0.55% to 0.7% held by the top ten. The chain is built from TRBV27 and TRBJ1-2, with D possibly matching TRBD1 (6 bases). The sequenced sample consisted of memory CD4+ T cells from blood. The clonotype originates from an adult in good health and CMV-seronegative. The CDR3 DNA follows: TGTGCCAGCAGTACCCTAACAGGGACGGACTATGGCTACACCTTC. Residues: CASSTLTGTDYGYTF.